Listed below are T cell receptor beta chains from one sample, sequenced in a study of CD8+ T cells in alopecia areata. Clones were sequenced by immunoSEQ multiplex PCR, and TCRdb holds only the in-frame ones, with some missing. The sample has under 150,000 clones; approximately 57% are singletons. Sequencing used CD4+ T cells sorted from blood, obtained at week 4, from a patient treated with tofacitinib. These TCRs come from a human donor with alopecia areata. Both conserved end residues are part of each CDR3. A D gene is named only where the DNA matches it firmly. The listing skips clone size in some rows; elsewhere it reads once, few, many or a size class.

abundance: once
j_gene: TRBJ2-1
d_gene: -
v_gene: TRBV29-1
CDR3aa: CSVESSRGVSSYNEQFF
CDR3nt: TGCAGCGTTGAGAGTTCGAGGGGGGTGTCGTCCTACAATGAGCAGTTCTTC

abundance: -
j_gene: TRBJ2-7
d_gene: -
v_gene: TRBV5-1
CDR3aa: CASSPGDRTYEQYF
CDR3nt: TGCGCCAGCAGCCCAGGGGACCGGACCTACGAGCAGTACTTC

abundance: -
j_gene: TRBJ2-1
d_gene: TRBD1
v_gene: TRBV29-1
CDR3aa: CSAKPGQGPNEQFF
CDR3nt: TGCAGCGCCAAACCGGGACAGGGACCGAATGAGCAGTTCTTC

abundance: -
j_gene: TRBJ2-5
d_gene: TRBD1
v_gene: TRBV6-5
CDR3aa: CASSTGVRETQYF
CDR3nt: TGTGCCAGCAGTACAGGGGTGCGAGAGACCCAGTACTTC

abundance: medium-sized
j_gene: TRBJ1-1
d_gene: -
v_gene: TRBV5-1
CDR3aa: CASSGGAAQAEAFF
CDR3nt: TGCGCCAGCAGCGGGGGGGCGGCACAAGCTGAAGCTTTCTTT

abundance: -
j_gene: TRBJ1-1
d_gene: TRBD1
v_gene: TRBV19
CDR3aa: CASSSYRGMDTEAFF
CDR3nt: TGTGCCAGTAGTTCTTACAGGGGCATGGACACTGAAGCTTTCTTT

abundance: few
j_gene: TRBJ2-7
d_gene: -
v_gene: TRBV11-2
CDR3aa: CASSLERGESYEQYF
CDR3nt: TGTGCCAGCAGCTTAGAGAGGGGGGAGTCCTACGAGCAGTACTTC

abundance: -
j_gene: TRBJ2-1
d_gene: -
v_gene: TRBV9
CDR3aa: CASSVGNTGYNEQFF
CDR3nt: TGTGCCAGCAGCGTAGGTAATACCGGGTACAATGAGCAGTTCTTC

abundance: -
j_gene: TRBJ2-7
d_gene: -
v_gene: TRBV11-1
CDR3aa: CATTKERVPSSEQYF
CDR3nt: TGTGCCACCACCAAAGAGAGGGTACCTTCGAGTGAGCAGTACTTC

abundance: few
j_gene: TRBJ1-1
d_gene: -
v_gene: TRBV10-3
CDR3aa: CAISSGSDTEAFF
CDR3nt: TGTGCCATCAGCTCTGGGTCGGACACTGAAGCTTTCTTT

abundance: -
j_gene: TRBJ2-5
d_gene: -
v_gene: TRBV30
CDR3aa: CAWSVGTQETQYF
CDR3nt: TGTGCCTGGAGTGTAGGAACGCAAGAGACCCAGTACTTC

abundance: -
j_gene: TRBJ2-3
d_gene: -
v_gene: TRBV7-6
CDR3aa: CASSLGPSTDTQYF
CDR3nt: TGTGCCAGCAGCTTAGGTCCCTCCACAGATACGCAGTATTTT

abundance: -
j_gene: TRBJ1-2
d_gene: -
v_gene: TRBV28
CDR3aa: CASIDHFYGYTF
CDR3nt: TGTGCCAGCATTGATCACTTCTATGGCTACACCTTC

abundance: -
j_gene: TRBJ1-5
d_gene: -
v_gene: TRBV6-1
CDR3aa: CASSEVNQPQHF
CDR3nt: TGTGCCAGCAGTGAAGTTAATCAGCCCCAGCATTTT

abundance: few
j_gene: TRBJ1-5
d_gene: -
v_gene: TRBV18
CDR3aa: CASSPPSSDRQHF
CDR3nt: TGTGCCAGCTCACCACCAAGTTCAGATCGCCAGCATTTT

abundance: -
j_gene: TRBJ2-3
d_gene: -
v_gene: TRBV25-1
CDR3aa: CASSVGGDTQYF
CDR3nt: TGTGCCAGCAGTGTAGGGGGGGATACGCAGTATTTT

abundance: -
j_gene: TRBJ1-1
d_gene: -
v_gene: TRBV5-1
CDR3aa: CASSKGGTDITEAFF
CDR3nt: TGCGCCAGCAGCAAGGGAGGGACGGACATCACTGAAGCTTTCTTT

abundance: -
j_gene: TRBJ1-1
d_gene: -
v_gene: TRBV5-1
CDR3aa: CASSFTRVANTEAFF
CDR3nt: TGCGCCAGCAGCTTTACCCGGGTGGCGAACACTGAAGCTTTCTTT

abundance: -
j_gene: TRBJ2-7
d_gene: -
v_gene: TRBV18
CDR3aa: CASSSRQAYEQYF
CDR3nt: TGTGCCAGCTCGTCAAGACAGGCCTACGAGCAGTACTTC

abundance: few
j_gene: TRBJ2-1
d_gene: TRBD2
v_gene: TRBV9
CDR3aa: CASSVVSGGAGGSGNEQFF
CDR3nt: TGTGCCAGCAGCGTAGTATCGGGGGGAGCGGGAGGTAGCGGGAATGAGCAGTTCTTC

abundance: -
j_gene: TRBJ2-5
d_gene: -
v_gene: TRBV11-1
CDR3aa: CASSLEGRVGETQYF
CDR3nt: TGTGCCAGCAGCTTAGAGGGCAGGGTAGGGGAGACCCAGTACTTC

abundance: -
j_gene: TRBJ2-7
d_gene: -
v_gene: TRBV27
CDR3aa: CASMRFGYEQYF
CDR3nt: TGTGCCAGCATGAGGTTCGGCTACGAGCAGTACTTC

abundance: few
j_gene: TRBJ2-5
d_gene: TRBD2
v_gene: TRBV5-1
CDR3aa: CASSLTSGFQETQYF
CDR3nt: TGCGCCAGCAGCTTGACTAGCGGGTTCCAAGAGACCCAGTACTTC

abundance: -
j_gene: TRBJ1-2
d_gene: -
v_gene: TRBV6-5
CDR3aa: CASSSNGHVSGYTF
CDR3nt: TGTGCCAGCAGTTCCAATGGACATGTTTCTGGCTACACCTTC

abundance: few
j_gene: TRBJ2-5
d_gene: -
v_gene: TRBV7-3
CDR3aa: CASSFQRGETQYF
CDR3nt: TGTGCCAGCAGCTTCCAGCGAGGAGAGACCCAGTACTTC

abundance: -
j_gene: TRBJ2-1
d_gene: TRBD2
v_gene: TRBV5-1
CDR3aa: CASSLAGAVNEQFF
CDR3nt: TGCGCCAGCAGCTTAGCGGGAGCAGTCAATGAGCAGTTCTTC

abundance: few
j_gene: TRBJ2-3
d_gene: TRBD2
v_gene: TRBV7-2
CDR3aa: CASSRGTSGIADTQYF
CDR3nt: TGTGCCAGCAGCCGCGGGACTAGCGGAATCGCAGATACGCAGTATTTT

abundance: few
j_gene: TRBJ1-2
d_gene: -
v_gene: TRBV28
CDR3aa: CASSLFIGDYGYTF
CDR3nt: TGTGCCAGCAGTTTATTTATTGGGGACTATGGCTACACCTTC

abundance: few
j_gene: TRBJ1-3
d_gene: -
v_gene: TRBV15
CDR3aa: CATSRDLQKGNTIYF
CDR3nt: TGTGCCACCAGCAGAGATTTGCAGAAAGGAAACACCATATATTTT

abundance: -
j_gene: TRBJ2-5
d_gene: TRBD1
v_gene: TRBV4-1
CDR3aa: CASSHGTVETQYF
CDR3nt: TGCGCCAGCAGCCATGGGACAGTCGAGACCCAGTACTTC

abundance: few
j_gene: TRBJ1-2
d_gene: -
v_gene: TRBV5-6
CDR3aa: CASSFWWDYGYTF
CDR3nt: TGTGCCAGCAGCTTCTGGTGGGACTATGGCTACACCTTC

abundance: -
j_gene: TRBJ2-3
d_gene: TRBD2
v_gene: TRBV18
CDR3aa: CASSPFLADTDTQYF
CDR3nt: TGTGCCAGCTCACCTTTCCTAGCGGATACAGATACGCAGTATTTT

abundance: -
j_gene: TRBJ2-5
d_gene: TRBD1
v_gene: TRBV25-1
CDR3aa: CASSSARGLGETQYF
CDR3nt: TGTGCCAGCAGCTCCGCCAGGGGGCTGGGAGAGACCCAGTACTTC

abundance: once
j_gene: TRBJ2-6
d_gene: TRBD2
v_gene: TRBV28
CDR3aa: CASSFGGTGANVLTF
CDR3nt: TGTGCCAGCAGTTTCGGGGGGACTGGGGCCAACGTCCTGACTTTC

abundance: few
j_gene: TRBJ1-5
d_gene: TRBD1
v_gene: TRBV7-2
CDR3aa: CASSPGTVMKPQHF
CDR3nt: TGTGCCAGCAGCCCTGGGACAGTAATGAAGCCCCAGCATTTT

abundance: -
j_gene: TRBJ2-5
d_gene: TRBD1
v_gene: TRBV2
CDR3aa: CASSEEQGDRGTQYF
CDR3nt: TGTGCCAGCAGCGAAGAACAGGGGGATAGGGGGACCCAGTACTTC

abundance: -
j_gene: TRBJ2-7
d_gene: TRBD1
v_gene: TRBV11-2
CDR3aa: CASSLDVRTGVSGYEQYF
CDR3nt: TGTGCCAGCAGCTTAGATGTGAGGACAGGGGTTTCGGGGTACGAGCAGTACTTC

abundance: few
j_gene: TRBJ1-1
d_gene: -
v_gene: TRBV19
CDR3aa: CASIQTGTEAFF
CDR3nt: TGTGCCAGTATTCAAACGGGCACTGAAGCTTTCTTT

abundance: -
j_gene: TRBJ1-4
d_gene: -
v_gene: TRBV5-8
CDR3aa: CASRRTGHDEEKLFF
CDR3nt: TGTGCCAGCAGGAGAACAGGGCATGACGAGGAAAAACTGTTTTTT

abundance: few
j_gene: TRBJ2-5
d_gene: -
v_gene: TRBV7-7
CDR3aa: CASSSTLRETQYF
CDR3nt: TGTGCCAGCAGTTCTACCCTGAGGGAGACCCAGTACTTC

abundance: -
j_gene: TRBJ1-6
d_gene: -
v_gene: TRBV15
CDR3aa: CATSRDPGAESPLHF
CDR3nt: TGTGCCACCAGCAGAGATCCGGGGGCGGAATCACCCCTCCACTTT

abundance: -
j_gene: TRBJ1-1
d_gene: TRBD1
v_gene: TRBV5-1
CDR3aa: CASRYRGTGRTEAFF
CDR3nt: TGCGCCAGCCGCTACAGAGGGACAGGACGCACTGAAGCTTTCTTT

abundance: -
j_gene: TRBJ2-1
d_gene: TRBD2
v_gene: TRBV7-9
CDR3aa: CASSLALAASYNEQFF
CDR3nt: TGTGCCAGCAGCTTAGCTCTAGCGGCCTCCTACAATGAGCAGTTCTTC